One sample yielded the 28 T cell receptor beta chains listed below, sequenced in a study of Ad26.COV2.S vaccination and SARS-CoV-2 variants. Regarding treatment: some 20 received Ad26.COV2.S at low or high dose, single or two shots; several received placebo; per-sample allocation not given. Samples analyzed were those drawn on day 63 after the first vaccine or placebo injection. Measured with immunoSEQ multiplex PCR; TCRdb has only the in-frame clones, and not every one. Counted here are approximately 450,000 clones, about 93% occurring once; the ten biggest clones make up 9% to 15%. The specimen comprised peripheral blood, sampled in a trial of Ad26.COV2.S vaccine versus placebo. Receptor source: a person aged 18 to 59 who received the Ad26.COV2.S COVID-19 vaccine or a placebo.

The J gene is TRBJ1-4, the V gene TRBV6-5; 8 bases are a match to TRBD1. Germline V lookup: CDR1 MNHEY, CDR2 SVGAGI. The CDR3 totals 15 residues. Trimming removed 6 bases from V and 7 bases from J; junction bases left unmatched: 10. DNA of the CDR3: TGTGCCAGCAGGAAAGAGGCAGGGGGCGGTGAAAAACTGTTTTTT. Its translation is CASRKEAGGGEKLFF.

V and J are TRBV30 and TRBJ2-5, with TRBD2 as a possible D gene (6 bases). The germline V gene has CDR1 GTSNPN and CDR2 SVGIG (reference sequence). V was trimmed by 4 bases and J by 8 bases, leaving 14 bases between them. This CDR3 is 12 amino acids long. The CDR3 DNA sequence: TGTGCCTGGAATAGCGGCGGCAGCACCCAGTACTTC. Protein: CAWNSGGSTQYF.

The table lists this clone with a count of one. The chain carries TRBV12-5 and TRBJ1-1; D possibly corresponds to TRBD1 (5 bases). There are 16 residues in the CDR3. Germline values: CDR1 LGHNT, CDR2 FRNRAP. V was trimmed by 0 bases and J by 3 bases, leaving 14 bases between them. This CDR3 reads CASGLVVVGGDTEAFF. The CDR3 coding sequence is TGTGCTAGTGGTTTGGTAGTCGTGGGAGGGGACACTGAAGCTTTCTTT. The full variable domain, rest sourced from reference TRBV12-5 and TRBJ1-1, is DARVTQTPRHKVTEMGQEVTMRCQPILGHNTVFWYRQTMMQGLELLAYFRNRAPLDDSGMPKDRFSAEMPDATLATLKIQPSEPRDSAVYFCASGLVVVGGDTEAFFGQGTRLTVV.

This chain links TRBV21-1 with TRBJ2-4; the DNA was not compared with TRBD2, the D call given in the table. TRBV21-1 corresponds to a pseudogene. The CDR3 loop spans 15 amino acids. CDR3: CASSKGGGMQNIQYF. CDR3 nucleotide sequence: TGTGCCAGCAGCAAAGGAGGCGGGATGCAAAACATTCAGTACTTC.

The rearrangement uses TRBV7-9 and TRBJ2-6; no clear D. The V end was cut by 2 bases, the J end by 1 base, with 9 bases between. The V gene's germline CDR1 is SEHNR and CDR2 FQNEAQ (reference sequence). The CDR3 sequence is 16 residues long. CDR3 in DNA: TGTGCCAGCAGCTTATATTGGGAATCTGGGGCCAACGTCCTGACTTTC. Amino acids: CASSLYWESGANVLTF. Variable domain in full (rest from reference TRBV7-9 and TRBJ2-6): DTGVSQNPRHKITKRGQNVTFRCDPISEHNRLYWYRQTLGQGPEFLTYFQNEAQLEKSRLLSDRFSAERPKGSFSTLEIQRTEQGDSAMYLCASSLYWESGANVLTFGAGSRLTVL.

Worth noting for this clone: Within the sample, other DNA sequences also encode this same CDR3. The chain links TRBV6-2 or TRBV6-3 to TRBJ2-7; D may match TRBD1 or TRBD2 (5 bases each). Trimming removed 2 bases from V and 1 base from J, with 6 bases in between. The CDR3 runs to 13 residues. CDR1 and CDR2 (germline): MNHEY, SVGEGT. Written as DNA, the CDR3 is TGTGCCAGCAGTTACGGGGGTTCCTACGAGCAGTACTTC. Amino acids: CASSYGGSYEQYF.

The chain carries TRBV29-1 and TRBJ2-7, with D hard to call. The germline V gene encodes CDR1 SQVTM and CDR2 ANQGSEA. This CDR3 region has 15 residues. Trimming removed 0 bases at V and 3 bases at J, with 15 bases between. Written as DNA, the CDR3 is TGCAGCGTTGAAGAAGGAGACGGAAAACTCTACGAGCAGTACTTC. The encoded protein is CSVEEGDGKLYEQYF.

The CDR3 sequence: CASSEATGPNYGYTF. CDR3 coding DNA: TGTGCCAGCAGTGAGGCGACAGGTCCTAACTATGGCTACACCTTC. This sequence joins TRBV6-1 and TRBJ1-2; D might be TRBD1 (6 bases). From germline, CDR1 is MNHNS and CDR2 SASEGT. V lost 3 bases, J lost 0 bases, and 11 bases lay in between. The CDR3 length is 15 residues.

V usage is TRBV30 and J usage is TRBJ2-7, with 7 positions matching TRBD1. Germline V gene data show CDR1 as GTSNPN and CDR2 as SVGIG (reference sequence). CDR3 size: 15 residues. The J segment lost 0 bases and the V segment lost 0 bases, leaving 5 bases of the junction unmatched. CDR3 loop: CAWSVWDRTSYEQYF. In DNA form, the CDR3 reads TGTGCCTGGAGTGTATGGGACAGAACCTCCTACGAGCAGTACTTC.

The rearrangement joins TRBV6-5 to TRBJ2-7, with TRBD1 as a possible D gene (6 bases). CDR1 and CDR2 from the germline V gene are MNHEY and SVGAGI. The CDR3 is 12 amino acids. The germline V and J ends were trimmed by 6 bases and 1 base, with 7 bases remaining between them. The CDR3 coding sequence is TGTGCCAGCAGCCAGGGGTCCTACGAGCAGTACTTC. This encodes CASSQGSYEQYF.

The chain joins TRBV2 to TRBJ2-7; TRBD2 aligns across 7 bases. Germline assignment: CDR1 SNHLY and CDR2 FYNNEI. The CDR3 has 16 residues. J lost 0 bases, V lost 4 bases, and 9 bases had no gene match. CDR3 DNA: TGTGCCAGCAGTGCCGCGGGAGCGGGGTTCTCCTACGAGCAGTACTTC. This encodes CASSAAGAGFSYEQYF.

This chain connects TRBV4-3 to TRBJ2-2; no clear D. The CDR3 loop spans 15 amino acids. Deletions cut 0 bases from V and 4 bases from J, with 9 bases between. Germline V gives CDR1 LGHNA, CDR2 YSLEER. Here the CDR3 reads CASSQDRSSTGELFF. The CDR3 DNA follows: TGCGCCAGCAGCCAAGATCGCAGCAGCACCGGGGAGCTGTTTTTT.

V usage is TRBV19 and J usage is TRBJ2-3, with 8 bases that match TRBD2. The V segment lost 8 bases and the J segment 4 bases; nucleotides outside the gene matches: 8. The V gene's germline CDR1 is LNHDA and CDR2 SQIVND (reference sequence). The CDR3 contains 14 residues. The CDR3 DNA follows: TGTGCCAGTGGGAGGTCTAGCGGGTCAGATACGCAGTATTTT. Translation gives CASGRSSGSDTQYF.

This clone appeared many times. The V call is TRBV29-1, the J call TRBJ2-7, with D tentatively TRBD1 or TRBD2 (7 bases each). The CDR3 is made up of 11 amino acids. V shed 4 bases and J shed 6 bases, with 10 bases lying between them. Germline CDR1 reads SQVTM; CDR2 reads ANQGSEA. The CDR3 DNA reads TGCAGCGTTGTCAGGGGGGGCGAGCAGTACTTC. Its translation is CSVVRGGEQYF.

The chain carries TRBV6-5 and TRBJ1-2, with D possibly being TRBD1 (5 bases). The CDR3 totals 14 residues. The V end lost 2 bases, the J end lost 8 bases, and 15 bases lay between the germline ends. Germline V lookup: CDR1 MNHEY, CDR2 SVGAGI. The CDR3 DNA reads as TGTGCCAGCAGTTACGGTACTTTGACAGCGGGCTACACCTTC. The encoded protein is CASSYGTLTAGYTF.

This chain connects TRBV27 to TRBJ2-5; D is uncertain. Per the germline V gene, CDR1 is MNHEY and CDR2 is SMNVEV (reference sequence). This CDR3 comprises 15 residues. V shed 1 base and J shed 0 bases, with 9 bases lying between them. The CDR3 region is CASSLFREYQETQYF. For the CDR3, the DNA is TGTGCCAGCAGTTTATTCAGAGAGTACCAAGAGACCCAGTACTTC.

This sequence joins TRBV7-9 and TRBJ1-2, with TRBD1 as a possible D gene (5 bases). The germline gives CDR1 SEHNR, CDR2 FQNEAQ (reference sequence). The CDR3 length is 15 residues. V lost 2 bases to trimming and J lost 7 bases, with 17 bases between them. The CDR3 region is CASSLKDKTFSGYTF. In nucleotides, the CDR3 is TGTGCCAGCAGCTTAAAGGACAAAACGTTCAGTGGCTACACCTTC. The full variable domain, completed using reference TRBV7-9 and TRBJ1-2, is DTGVSQNPRHKITKRGQNVTFRCDPISEHNRLYWYRQTLGQGPEFLTYFQNEAQLEKSRLLSDRFSAERPKGSFSTLEIQRTEQGDSAMYLCASSLKDKTFSGYTFGSGTRLTVV.

This clone was seen a single time. CDR3 sequence reads: CSVRRAYEQYF. For the CDR3, the DNA is TGCAGCGTTAGAAGGGCCTACGAGCAGTACTTC. The chain couples TRBV29-1 to TRBJ2-7; D is unclear. CDR3 length: 11 amino acids. V shed 5 bases and J shed 2 bases, with 7 bases lying between them. Germline CDR1 reads SQVTM; CDR2 reads ANQGSEA.

This rearrangement joins TRBV19 to TRBJ1-2; D gene unclear. Trimming left V 9 bases short and J 0 bases short, with 26 bases between. This CDR3 contains 18 residues. Germline values: CDR1 LNHDA, CDR2 SQIVND (reference sequence). The CDR3 DNA is TGTGCCAGCTCAGCGGGCCCTGGTGCCAACCTTACTAACTATGGCTACACCTTC. This gives the protein CASSAGPGANLTNYGYTF. The full variable domain, in which reference TRBV19 and TRBJ1-2 provide the parts outside the CDR3, is DGGITQSPKYLFRKEGQNVTLSCEQNLNHDAMYWYRQDPGQGLRLIYYSQIVNDFQKGDIAEGYSVSREKKESFPLTVTSAQKNPTAFYLCASSAGPGANLTNYGYTFGSGTRLTVV.

With respect to this clone: This CDR3 is also generated by other DNA sequences in the sample. The chain recombines TRBV29-1 with TRBJ2-7, with D perhaps given as TRBD1 or TRBD2 (5 bases each). Trimming took off 4 bases at V and 2 bases at J, with 6 bases between the two ends. Per the germline V gene, CDR1 is SQVTM and CDR2 is ANQGSEA. The CDR3 spans 11 residues. Here the CDR3 DNA reads TGCAGCGTTGGGGGGACCTACGAGCAGTACTTC. It is translated as CSVGGTYEQYF.

The chain couples TRBV7-5 to TRBJ1-5. TRBV7-5 counts as a pseudogene. The CDR3 contains 16 residues. The CDR3 nucleotides read TGTGCCAGAAGCGGCCAAACGGGGAACAGCAATCAGCCCCAGCATTTT. Amino acid sequence: CARSGQTGNSNQPQHF.

This sequence joins TRBV5-1 and TRBJ1-1; D call uncertain. CDR3 length equals 13 residues. Germline V gene sequence: CDR1 SGHRS, CDR2 YFSETQ. Deletions cut 0 bases from V and 4 bases from J, with 7 bases between. Here the CDR3 DNA reads TGCGCCAGCAGCTTGGCCGAGAGCACTGAAGCTTTCTTT. Protein: CASSLAESTEAFF.

V is TRBV12-5 and J is TRBJ1-4, with TRBD1 as a possible D gene (5 bases). V lost 0 bases to trimming and J lost 0 bases, with 8 bases between them. Germline CDR1 and CDR2: LGHNT and FRNRAP. The CDR3 consists of 16 residues. CDR3 amino acids: CASGLVLTATNEKLFF. As DNA, the CDR3 is TGTGCTAGTGGTTTGGTACTGACAGCAACTAATGAAAAACTGTTTTTT.

The gene calls are TRBV7-2 and TRBJ1-3; no clear D. Germline CDR1 SGHTA, CDR2 FQGNSA. The CDR3 contains 14 residues. V gave up 2 bases and J gave up 2 bases, with 7 bases separating them. The CDR3 bases are TGTGCCAGCAGCTTATTCCGGGCTGGAAACACCATATATTTT. This codes for CASSLFRAGNTIYF.

This clone was seen just once. V is TRBV10-3 and J is TRBJ2-2, with no clear D. V was shortened by 0 bases and J by 0 bases, with 11 bases between the two germline ends. The CDR3 contains 17 residues. Germline CDR1 ENHRY, CDR2 SYGVKD. CDR3 amino acids: CAISESRVAANTGELFF. The DNA for the CDR3 is TGTGCCATCAGTGAGTCGCGCGTAGCTGCGAACACCGGGGAGCTGTTTTTT.

The rearrangement uses TRBV7-8 and TRBJ2-2, with 9 bases that match TRBD1. V shed 2 bases, J shed 1 base, and the junction held 2 bases outside the gene matches. Looked up from germline, CDR1 is SGHVS and CDR2 is FQNEAQ. This CDR3 spans 16 amino acids. Here the CDR3 DNA reads TGTGCCAGCAGCTTAAAGACAGGGGGGAACACCGGGGAGCTGTTTTTT. This gives the protein CASSLKTGGNTGELFF.

V is TRBV3-1 (or the pseudogene TRBV3-2) and J is TRBJ2-1; TRBD2 might be the D (5 bases). The V end lost 2 bases, the J end lost 5 bases, and 22 bases lay between the germline ends. This CDR3 has 18 amino acids. The V gene's germline CDR1 is LGHDT and CDR2 YNNKEL (reference sequence). The CDR3 nucleotides read TGTGCCAGCAGCCAATTCTTAATCCGGTTCGGGGTAAACAATGAGCAGTTCTTC. As protein: CASSQFLIRFGVNNEQFF.

The V call is TRBV7-8, the J call TRBJ2-1; 9 nucleotides match TRBD1. CDR3 size: 12 residues. The germline CDR1 and CDR2 sequences are SGHVS and FQNEAQ. V gave up 8 bases and J gave up 4 bases; unmatched junction bases: 0. The CDR3 nucleotides read TGTGCCAGCGGGACAGGGTACAATGAGCAGTTCTTC. Translation gives CASGTGYNEQFF.